Presented here are 14 T cell receptor beta chains from one specimen sequenced in a study of cytomegalovirus exposure and HLA in healthy donors. PCR amplification relied on 60 Vbeta primers (plus 13 Jbeta primers). Data came from immunoSEQ multiplex PCR; TCRdb stores just in-frame clones and leaves some out. Seen in this sample are 170,000 or so clones; the ten most common clones hold roughly 2%. The specimen was PBMCs. All receptors come from a man aged 30 to 39 in good health and CMV-seronegative.

The chain recombines TRBV5-1 with TRBJ1-2; D may be TRBD1 (6 bases). This CDR3 contains 14 residues. V dropped 2 bases and J dropped 3 bases, with 11 bases sitting between them. CDR1 and CDR2 (germline): SGHRS, YFSETQ. CDR3 loop: CASSLQGADYGYTF. For the CDR3, the DNA is TGCGCCAGCAGCTTACAGGGCGCGGACTATGGCTACACCTTC.

The chain recombines TRBV19 with TRBJ2-1, with 10 bases lining up with TRBD2. This CDR3 spans 16 amino acids. The V gene end was trimmed by 2 bases and the J gene end by 2 bases; junction bases not matched to a gene: 3. CDR1 is LNHDA and CDR2 is SQIVND in the germline V gene (reference sequence). CDR3 in DNA: TGTGCCAGTAGTATAAAGGGGACTAGCGCCTACAATGAGCAGTTCTTC. It codes for CASSIKGTSAYNEQFF.

This sequence joins TRBV5-7 and TRBJ2-5; TRBD1 agrees at 7 bases. TRBV5-7 qualifies as an ORF whose function is uncertain. The length of the CDR3 is 14 residues. The V gene end was trimmed by 2 bases and the J gene end by 4 bases; junction bases not matched to a gene: 5. CDR3 amino acids: CASSFGAGGETQYF. The DNA for the CDR3 is TGTGCCAGCAGCTTTGGGGCAGGGGGAGAGACCCAGTACTTC.

The chain couples TRBV7-7 to TRBJ2-1; possibly TRBD2 for D (5 bases). From germline, CDR1 is SSHAT and CDR2 FNYEAQ (reference sequence). The CDR3 covers 12 residues. Trimming pared 5 bases from V and 10 bases from J, leaving 12 bases between. Here the CDR3 reads CASSPWTGEQFF. The CDR3 nucleotides are TGTGCCAGCAGCCCTTGGACTGGAGAGCAGTTCTTC.

The chain couples TRBV5-6 to TRBJ1-2; possible D gene TRBD1, 5 bases. The CDR3 consists of 15 residues. Germline assignment: CDR1 SGHDT and CDR2 YYEEEE. Trimming shortened V by 0 bases and J by 8 bases, and 17 bases separated the two germline ends. The CDR3 loop reads CASSLGGVSYRGYTF. In DNA form, the CDR3 reads TGTGCCAGCAGCTTGGGGGGGGTCTCCTACCGGGGCTACACCTTC.

This chain joins TRBV18 and TRBJ1-4; 8 bases fit TRBD1. The CDR3 extends over 15 amino acids. The V segment lost 2 bases and the J segment 8 bases; nucleotides outside the gene matches: 7. Germline-derived CDR1 and CDR2 are KGHSH and LQKENI. CDR3 DNA sequence: TGTGCCAGCTCACCAACGGGACAGGTCGGGGAAAAACTGTTTTTT. This translates into CASSPTGQVGEKLFF.

V is TRBV7-9 and J is TRBJ1-2; 9 nucleotides agree with TRBD1. J gave up 3 bases and V 1 base, and 9 bases lay outside the gene matches. CDR3 size: 17 residues. Germline CDR1 SEHNR, CDR2 FQNEAQ (reference sequence). The DNA of the CDR3 is TGTGCCAGCAGCTTAGGTACCTTGGGACAGGGAGACTATGGCTACACCTTC. The encoded protein is CASSLGTLGQGDYGYTF.

The rearrangement links TRBV28 to TRBJ1-2; 11 bases align to TRBD1. J lost 4 bases, V lost 9 bases, and 10 bases had no gene match. The germline V gene has CDR1 MDHEN and CDR2 SYDVKM. This CDR3 spans 15 amino acids. The CDR3 loop reads CASGQGASVAYGYTF. CDR3 nucleotide sequence: TGTGCCAGTGGACAGGGGGCGTCGGTGGCCTATGGCTACACCTTC.

The V gene is TRBV28, the J gene TRBJ2-3, with TRBD2 matching over 8 bases. This CDR3 has 16 residues. V lost 5 bases to trimming and J lost 5 bases; unmatched junction nucleotides: 12. From germline, CDR1 is MDHEN and CDR2 SYDVKM. The CDR3 sequence is CASSPLTGGRKDTQYF. CDR3 coding DNA: TGTGCCAGCAGTCCTCTGACGGGAGGGCGGAAAGATACGCAGTATTTT.

The gene calls are TRBV15 and TRBJ1-6; D possibly corresponds to TRBD1 (6 bases). Germline V lookup: CDR1 LNHNV, CDR2 YYDKDF (reference sequence). Between the trimmed V and J ends, which lost 3 bases and 12 bases, there was a span of 21 bases. CDR3 size: 16 residues. For the CDR3, the DNA is TGTGCCACCAGCAGTGATCTCATAGGACAGCCTCAACCCCTCCACTTT. Translation gives CATSSDLIGQPQPLHF. The complete variable domain, with remaining parts taken from reference TRBV15 and TRBJ1-6, reads DAMVIQNPRYQVTQFGKPVTLSCSQTLNHNVMYWYQQKSSQAPKLLFHYYDKDFNNEADTPDNFQSRRPNTSFCFLDIRSPGLGDTAMYLCATSSDLIGQPQPLHFGNGTRLTVT.

The chain carries TRBV7-9 and TRBJ1-1; 7 bases align to TRBD1. The CDR3 loop spans 14 amino acids. The J segment lost 11 bases and the V segment lost 1 base, leaving 10 bases of the junction unmatched. CDR1 and CDR2 (germline): SEHNR, FQNEAQ (reference sequence). The chain's CDR3 is CASSLGGGGTEAFF. The CDR3 bases are TGTGCCAGCAGCTTAGGAGGGGGCGGTACGGAGGCTTTCTTT.

V gene TRBV6-5 combines with J gene TRBJ2-1; TRBD2 aligns across 7 bases. CDR3 length equals 14 residues. The trim removed 5 bases at V and 3 bases at J, leaving 4 bases unmatched. Germline values: CDR1 MNHEY, CDR2 SVGAGI. CDR3 residues: CASSGSGGYNEQFF. In DNA, the CDR3 is TGTGCCAGCAGTGGCTCGGGGGGCTACAATGAGCAGTTCTTC.

This sequence joins TRBV5-1 and TRBJ1-4; tentative D call: TRBD1 (5 bases). V was shortened by 8 bases and J by 4 bases, with 18 bases between the two germline ends. Germline lookup yields CDR1 SGHRS and CDR2 YFSETQ. The CDR3 extends over 15 amino acids. CDR3 sequence reads: CASSTPDSHNEKLFF. CDR3 in DNA: TGCGCCAGTTCAACCCCCGACAGCCATAATGAAAAACTGTTTTTT.

V gene TRBV5-4 combines with J gene TRBJ2-2, with a tentative D call TRBD2 (6 bases). Germline lookup yields CDR1 SGHNT and CDR2 YYREEE (reference sequence). V was trimmed by 0 bases and J by 9 bases, leaving 18 bases between them. CDR3 length: 16 residues. The CDR3 DNA reads TGTGCCAGCAGCTTGGAAATTGGTCGGACTAACAGGGAGCTGTTTTTT. It is translated as CASSLEIGRTNRELFF.